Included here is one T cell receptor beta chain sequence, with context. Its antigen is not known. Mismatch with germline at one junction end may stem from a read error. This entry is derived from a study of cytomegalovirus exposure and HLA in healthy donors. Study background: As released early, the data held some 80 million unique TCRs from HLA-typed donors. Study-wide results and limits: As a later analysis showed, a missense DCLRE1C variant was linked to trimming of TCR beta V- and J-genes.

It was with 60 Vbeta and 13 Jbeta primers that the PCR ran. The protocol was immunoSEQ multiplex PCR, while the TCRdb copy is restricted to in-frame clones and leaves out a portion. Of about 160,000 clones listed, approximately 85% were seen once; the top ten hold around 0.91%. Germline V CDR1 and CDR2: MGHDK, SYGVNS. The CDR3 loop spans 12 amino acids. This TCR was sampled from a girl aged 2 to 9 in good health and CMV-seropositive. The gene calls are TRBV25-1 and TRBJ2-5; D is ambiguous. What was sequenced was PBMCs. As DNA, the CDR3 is TGTGCCGGCAGTGAAATCTCAGAGACCCAGTACTTC. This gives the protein CAGSEISETQYF.